This T cell receptor beta chain was observed in a study of technical replicates of blood from several donors. CDR3 length: 14 residues. J lost 7 bases, V lost 3 bases, and 8 bases had no gene match. Germline CDR1 is SGHRS and CDR2 is YFSETQ. This clone appeared once. Profiled with immunoSEQ multiplex PCR; TCRdb holds only in-frame clones, not every one. The profile shows 80,000 to 95,000 clones, approximately 94% of them singletons. The chain uses TRBV5-1 and TRBJ1-1; 8 positions match TRBD1. This TCR was recovered from a human donor in good health. Sequencing was done on a sample of T cells isolated from PBMCs. DNA of the CDR3: TGCGCCAGCAGCTCGGGACAGGTTATTGGTGAAGCTTTCTTT. Translated: CASSSGQVIGEAFF. Full variable domain (remainder filled in from reference TRBV5-1 and TRBJ1-1): KAGVTQTPRYLIKTRGQQVTLSCSPISGHRSVSWYQQTPGQGLQFLFEYFSETQRNKGNFPGRFSGRQFSNSRSEMNVSTLELGDSALYLCASSSGQVIGEAFFGQGTRLTVV.